Listed below are T cell receptor beta chains from one sample, sequenced in a study of blood T cell repertoires in COVID-19. Clones were sequenced by immunoSEQ multiplex PCR, and TCRdb holds only the in-frame ones, with some missing. The repertoire has under 200,000 clones, 86% of them found once; the top ten carry around 6%. Sequencing was performed on PBMCs or T cells enriched from blood (not recorded which). The receptors were gathered from a man aged 40-50 years with acute COVID-19. CDR3s include the opening cysteine and the closing phenylalanine or tryptophan. Each record gives: V gene, D gene, clone size, J gene, CDR3 protein, CDR3 DNA. D genes are given only for firm matches. Expanded clones are given a class, and other clones once, few, many or no size at all.

TRBV19,TRBD2,few,TRBJ2-3,CASRKRTSERTDTQYF,TGTGCCAGTAGAAAAAGGACTAGCGAGAGAACAGATACGCAGTATTTT
TRBV18,TRBD1,NA,TRBJ2-4,CASSPGTGGQAGGIPTKNIQYF,TGTGCCAGCTCACCCGGGACAGGGGGTCAAGCGGGAGGCATTCCAACCAAAAACATTCAGTACTTC
TRBV20-1,TRBD2,NA,TRBJ2-1,CSASSVGGGRGNEQFF,TGCAGTGCTAGTTCCGTTGGCGGGGGGAGAGGTAATGAGCAGTTCTTC
TRBV28,NA,NA,TRBJ2-7,CASSIPDSTYEQYF,TGTGCCAGCAGTATACCGGACAGCACCTACGAGCAGTACTTC
TRBV28,NA,NA,TRBJ2-7,CASSFGNRAYEQYF,TGTGCCAGCAGTTTTGGAAACAGGGCCTACGAGCAGTACTTC
TRBV28,TRBD2,NA,TRBJ2-7,CASTPARASGYEQYF,TGTGCCAGTACCCCCGCAAGGGCTAGCGGCTACGAGCAGTACTTC
TRBV11-2,TRBD1,NA,TRBJ1-2,CASSSIGQDGYTF,TGTGCCAGCAGCTCCATTGGACAGGATGGCTACACCTTC
TRBV3-1/TRBV3-2,TRBD1,NA,TRBJ2-5,CASSPIGQGGETQYF,TGTGCCAGCAGCCCTATTGGACAGGGTGGCGAGACCCAGTACTTC
TRBV12-3/TRBV12-4,NA,NA,TRBJ2-2,CASSPGSGELFF,TGTGCCAGCAGCCCCGGTTCAGGGGAGCTGTTTTTT
TRBV27,TRBD2,NA,TRBJ2-7,CASRTSGLYEQYF,TGTGCCAGCAGGACTAGCGGTCTCTACGAGCAGTACTTC
TRBV7-9,TRBD1,NA,TRBJ1-6,CAGGGPGQPNSPLHF,TGTGCCGGAGGGGGCCCGGGACAGCCTAATTCACCCCTCCACTTT
TRBV4-1,TRBD1,NA,TRBJ2-7,CASSQGDFIGTGPYEQYF,TGCGCCAGCAGCCAAGGGGATTTTATTGGGACAGGGCCCTACGAGCAGTACTTC
TRBV10-3,TRBD1,NA,TRBJ1-1,CAITPTGGNTEAFF,TGTGCCATCACTCCCACAGGGGGGAACACTGAAGCTTTCTTT
TRBV28,NA,NA,TRBJ2-3,CASSFPADFTDTQYF,TGTGCCAGCAGTTTTCCAGCGGACTTCACAGATACGCAGTATTTT
TRBV5-4,TRBD2,NA,TRBJ2-1,CAVTGGAENEQFF,TGTGCCGTGACGGGAGGAGCAGAGAATGAGCAGTTCTTC
TRBV28,NA,NA,TRBJ1-5,CASRDYNNQPQHF,TGTGCCAGCAGAGATTACAACAATCAGCCCCAGCATTTT
TRBV28,NA,NA,TRBJ2-7,CASSLGRDYEQYF,TGTGCCAGCAGTTTAGGCAGGGATTACGAGCAGTACTTC
TRBV7-8,NA,NA,TRBJ2-1,CASSLSVPLLNEQFF,TGTGCCAGCAGCTTATCAGTTCCCCTGCTCAATGAGCAGTTCTTC
TRBV6-5,TRBD1,NA,TRBJ2-7,CASRVGDRGYEQYF,TGTGCCAGCAGGGTGGGGGACAGGGGCTACGAGCAGTACTTC
TRBV5-4,TRBD1,few,TRBJ1-1,CASSSRTGGNTEAFF,TGTGCCAGCAGCTCCAGGACAGGGGGGAACACTGAAGCTTTCTTT
TRBV7-9,TRBD2,few,TRBJ2-7,CASSDQGTSKDEQYF,TGTGCCAGCTCTGATCAGGGGACTAGTAAGGACGAGCAGTACTTC
TRBV2,TRBD1,NA,TRBJ2-6,CASSKGASGANVLTF,TGTGCCAGCAGCAAGGGGGCCTCTGGGGCCAACGTCCTGACTTTC
TRBV5-1,NA,NA,TRBJ2-2,CASSFWGEIQTGELFF,TGCGCCAGCAGCTTTTGGGGGGAAATCCAAACCGGGGAGCTGTTTTTT
TRBV11-2,NA,NA,TRBJ1-2,CASSLGGGGGYTF,TGTGCCAGCAGCTTAGGCGGGGGCGGCGGCTACACCTTC
TRBV7-6,NA,few,TRBJ2-5,CASRRYQETQYF,TGTGCCAGCCGCAGATACCAAGAGACCCAGTACTTC
TRBV14,NA,NA,TRBJ1-2,CASSRAGPGRGYTF,TGTGCCAGCAGCCGCGCTGGCCCGGGTAGGGGCTACACCTTC
TRBV5-6,NA,NA,TRBJ2-1,CASSPRDNEQFF,TGTGCCAGCAGCCCCCGGGACAATGAGCAGTTCTTC